Sequencing of this T cell receptor beta chain was carried out in a study of cytomegalovirus exposure and HLA in healthy donors. General study points: HLA restriction was apparent for most CMV-associated TCR beta chains in a later analysis. The only immune exposure information that was available was CMV serostatus.

Germline V gene lookup returns CDR1 SGHRS and CDR2 YFSETQ. V lost 4 bases, J lost 9 bases, and 8 bases stayed unmatched. The CDR3 spans 15 residues. Primers: 60 Vbeta forward and 13 Jbeta reverse. The assay was immunoSEQ multiplex PCR, and TCRdb's table has in-frame clones only and misses some. The repertoire holds some 140,000 clones, with 78% as singletons. In the case of this clone: Its antigen is not identified.

The rearrangement joins TRBV5-1 to TRBJ2-1; 12 nucleotides line up with TRBD1. The TCR sequence derives from a woman younger than 30 in good health and CMV-seronegative. What was sequenced was PBMCs. DNA of the CDR3: TGCGCCAGCAGCCCAGGAGGGACAGGGGGCTTTGAGCAGTTCTTC. Its translation is CASSPGGTGGFEQFF.